This TCR beta chain is from a study of shared clonotypes between healthy human individuals. As concerns this clone: Its cognate antigen is unknown.

Study-wide findings and caveats: Incomplete sequencing of sorted subsets was indicated by rarefaction despite large depth. A generally larger estimated richness was seen in naive subsets than in memory subsets. An effect of sequencing depth on clonotype sharing among donors was expected.

Germline V CDR1 and CDR2: MNHGY, SAAAGT. The CDR3 is 20 residues long. Unmatched junction bases numbered 18, after V lost 6 bases and J lost 8 bases. TCRdb's table, derived via immunoSEQ multiplex PCR, lists solely in-frame clones and lacks some. The table records around 120,000 clones, roughly 70% of them present only once. The chain uses TRBV6-8 and TRBJ2-2; 16 positions match TRBD2. The source is a woman aged 25-40 years in good health. Sequenced sample: memory CD8+ T cells sorted from blood. Described subset: CD45RO+ cells pooled with CCR7-negative TemRA cells. CDR3 DNA: TGTGCCAGCAGGCAACCTTCTTCCGGGACTAGCGGGAGGGCCTTGGGGGAGCTGTTTTTT. This sequence encodes CASRQPSSGTSGRALGELFF.